These 13 T cell receptor beta chains were all obtained from the same sample, sequenced in a study of T cells in localized non-small cell lung cancer. Data came from immunoSEQ multiplex PCR; TCRdb stores just in-frame clones and leaves some out. Altogether under 150,000 clones are present, 89% being singletons, with the ten largest covering around 1.7%. Sequences were derived from peripheral blood, sampled before any cancer treatment. The receptors stem from an older female donor with stage I lung adenocarcinoma.

CDR3 sequence: CATSRDYSAGGNEQFF. CDR3 bases: TGTGCCACCAGCAGAGACTATAGCGCCGGGGGCAATGAGCAGTTCTTC. The chain joins TRBV15 to TRBJ2-1; possibly TRBD2 for D (6 bases). This CDR3 is 16 amino acids long. CDR1 is LNHNV, CDR2 YYDKDF, per germline (reference sequence). Trimming took off 0 bases at V and 6 bases at J, with 15 bases between the two ends.

For this clone: This sample includes further DNA sequences coding for the same CDR3. The V call is TRBV29-1, the J call TRBJ2-7, with 8 positions matching TRBD1. CDR1 and CDR2 (germline): SQVTM, ANQGSEA. The CDR3 covers 12 residues. Germline trimming cut 3 bases from V and 2 bases from J; bases unmatched to any gene: 0. CDR3 sequence: CSVDRGPYEQYF. CDR3 DNA sequence: TGCAGCGTTGACAGGGGGCCCTACGAGCAGTACTTC.

This chain links TRBV29-1 with TRBJ1-1; possible D gene TRBD1, 5 bases. V lost 7 bases to trimming and J lost 4 bases, with 13 bases between them. CDR3 length: 12 amino acids. Germline V gene sequence: CDR1 SQVTM, CDR2 ANQGSEA. The CDR3 DNA sequence: TGCAGCGCTTCGGGTGGGACCACTGAAGCTTTCTTT. Protein: CSASGGTTEAFF. The variable domain in full, completed from reference TRBV29-1 and TRBJ1-1, reads SAVISQKPSRDICQRGTSLTIQCQVDSQVTMMFWYRQQPGQSLTLIATANQGSEATYESGFVIDKFPISRPNLTFSTLTVSNMSPEDSSIYLCSASGGTTEAFFGQGTRLTVV.

The chain links TRBV9 to TRBJ2-7; possible D gene TRBD1, 5 bases. V was pared by 1 base and J by 5 bases, with 10 bases between. Germline V gene data show CDR1 as SGDLS and CDR2 as YYNGEE. The CDR3 consists of 13 residues. For the CDR3, the DNA is TGTGCCAGCAGCGTACGACAGAGTGACGAGCAGTACTTC. Translating it yields CASSVRQSDEQYF.

The rearrangement joins TRBV4-1 to TRBJ2-7; D may be TRBD2 (6 bases). Germline V gene sequence: CDR1 MGHRA, CDR2 YSYEKL. This CDR3 contains 15 residues. The V end was cut by 4 bases, the J end by 7 bases, with 20 bases between. The CDR3 DNA sequence: TGCGCCAGCAGCCCGCAGGAAGGAGGTGGGGGGGAGCAGTACTTC. It codes for CASSPQEGGGGEQYF.

This clone was recorded only once. The chain links TRBV5-1 to TRBJ1-5; maybe TRBD1 (5 bases). From germline, CDR1 is SGHRS and CDR2 YFSETQ. V was trimmed by 5 bases and J by 2 bases, leaving 11 bases between them. The CDR3 length is 14 residues. The CDR3 loop is CASSIDSGNQPQHF. The DNA of the CDR3 is TGCGCCAGCAGTATCGACAGCGGCAATCAGCCCCAGCATTTT.

Here the CDR3 DNA reads TGTGCCAGCAGTTACCCAGGACAGGGGAGCGATGAGCAGTTCTTC. It encodes CASSYPGQGSDEQFF. J is TRBJ2-1 and V is TRBV6-6, with TRBD1 matching over 9 bases. The CDR3 consists of 15 residues. Germline V CDR1 and CDR2: MNHNY, SVGAGI (reference sequence). V lost 2 bases to trimming and J lost 8 bases; unmatched junction nucleotides: 7.

The J gene is TRBJ2-1, the V gene TRBV6-5, with D perhaps matching TRBD1 (5 bases). The V end lost 7 bases, the J end lost 6 bases, and 19 bases lay between the germline ends. Germline CDR1 MNHEY, CDR2 SVGAGI. CDR3 size: 15 residues. DNA of the CDR3: TGTGCCAGCAAGCCGCGACAGATTTCTTCCAATGAGCAGTTCTTC. It specifies CASKPRQISSNEQFF.

This chain joins TRBV5-5 and TRBJ2-7; weak D call: TRBD1 (5 bases). The V gene's germline CDR1 is SGHKS and CDR2 YYEKEE (reference sequence). V was trimmed by 2 bases and J by 5 bases, leaving 17 bases between them. This CDR3 is 15 amino acids long. The CDR3 reads CASSFLGAGGDEQYF. The CDR3 nucleotides read TGTGCCAGCAGCTTCCTAGGGGCCGGTGGGGACGAGCAGTACTTC.

The chain recombines TRBV5-1 with TRBJ1-4; 7 bases align to TRBD1. The CDR3 sequence is 15 residues long. Germline loops: CDR1 SGHRS, CDR2 YFSETQ. V shed 0 bases, J shed 5 bases, and the junction held 4 bases outside the gene matches. The CDR3 reads CASSLAGQMNEKLFF. In DNA form, the CDR3 reads TGCGCCAGCAGCTTGGCGGGACAGATGAATGAAAAACTGTTTTTT.

The rearrangement links TRBV5-1 to TRBJ2-5; D is perhaps TRBD2 (6 bases). The CDR3 loop spans 16 amino acids. Germline V gene data show CDR1 as SGHRS and CDR2 as YFSETQ. Trimming took 4 bases from V and 1 from J, leaving 17 bases between them. CDR3 amino acids: CASSPGVLYTQETQYF. For the CDR3, the DNA is TGCGCCAGCAGCCCGGGGGTGCTCTACACCCAAGAGACCCAGTACTTC.

The chain has TRBV6-5 and TRBJ1-1, with D hard to call. The germline V and J ends were trimmed by 6 bases and 1 base, with 12 bases remaining between them. CDR1 MNHEY and CDR2 SVGAGI come from the germline V gene. The CDR3 totals 14 residues. CDR3 loop: CASRGLQANTEAFF. The CDR3 DNA is TGTGCCAGCAGAGGCCTTCAGGCGAACACTGAAGCTTTCTTT.

The gene calls are TRBV5-6 and TRBJ1-1; a weak D match, TRBD1 (6 bases). Deletions cut 4 bases from V and 5 bases from J, with 18 bases between. The CDR3 extends over 15 amino acids. In germline, CDR1 is SGHDT, CDR2 YYEEEE. CDR3 protein: CASSQPQTGITEAFF. Here the CDR3 DNA reads TGTGCCAGCAGCCAACCCCAAACAGGGATTACTGAAGCTTTCTTT.